This T cell receptor beta chain was identified in a study of siplizumab effects on memory and regulatory T cells. Whole-study results and caveats: Of the alloreactive clones, only a minor fraction mapped to unstimulated subsets.

Germline V gene data show CDR1 as SQVTM and CDR2 as ANQGSEA. V lost 4 bases and J 3 bases, leaving 13 bases between the germline ends. This CDR3 spans 14 amino acids. The data were produced by immunoSEQ multiplex PCR, yet TCRdb's version contains in-frame clones alone and is incomplete. The sample lists 99,000 or so clones, about 93% seen once, with around 1.5% in the top ten. On this clone: Its specificity is unknown.

This sequence originates from a human donor in good health. The rearrangement uses TRBV29-1 and TRBJ2-1; D is perhaps TRBD1 (5 bases). Sample: non-Treg CD4+ T cells sorted from blood. The CDR3 protein is CSVARAGLYNEQFF. CDR3 DNA sequence: TGCAGCGTTGCTAGGGCAGGGCTCTACAATGAGCAGTTCTTC.